This TCR beta chain was recovered during a study of blood T cells in healthy people across ages. Next came a second PCR, run for about 7 to 11 cycles, which used a sample-barcoded 5' primer along with a J-beta primer mix. TCRdb independently ran MiXCR on the 5' RACE reads; one entry per CDR3 protein. The sample shows some 1,800,000 distinct CDR3 sequences, roughly two fifths of them seen only once. The germline gives CDR1 LGHNA, CDR2 YSLEER. The length of the CDR3 is 14 residues. Trimming left V 1 base short and J 5 bases short, with 11 bases between. This clonotype originated in a human donor in good health. The rearrangement joins TRBV4-3 to TRBJ1-2, with a possible D match to TRBD1 (5 bases). Sequencing used blood. CDR3 sequence reads: CASSQAREWYGYTF. The CDR3, as DNA: TGCGCCAGCAGCCAAGCCAGGGAATGGTATGGCTACACCTTC.